The 22 T cell receptor beta chains in this list originate from one sample, sequenced in a study of radiotherapy plus CTLA-4 blockade in lung cancer. The repertoire was sequenced with immunoSEQ multiplex PCR; TCRdb's copy has only in-frame clones and lacks some. Found here are about 68,000 clones, roughly 78% of them singletons; the top ten hold about 9.1%. The sequenced sample was peripheral blood, obtained from a patient treated with radiotherapy plus ipilimumab. These receptor sequences come from a human donor with non-small cell lung cancer who had a complete response to radiotherapy plus ipilimumab.

V gene TRBV27 combines with J gene TRBJ1-1; D gene ambiguous. The ends were cut back, 3 bases at V and 1 base at J, with 6 bases in the middle. This CDR3 has 13 residues. Per germline, CDR1 MNHEY and CDR2 SMNVEV (reference sequence). Here the CDR3 reads CASSLPGNTEAFF. The CDR3 region has the DNA TGTGCCAGCAGTTTGCCCGGGAACACTGAAGCTTTCTTT.

This chain joins TRBV19 and TRBJ1-3, with no clear D. CDR1 and CDR2 (germline): LNHDA, SQIVND (reference sequence). This CDR3 is built from 13 residues. V shed 3 bases and J shed 4 bases, with 7 bases lying between them. DNA of the CDR3: TGTGCCAGTAGTATTGACCGAGGAAACACCATATATTTT. Its protein product is CASSIDRGNTIYF.

The rearrangement links TRBV23-1 to TRBJ1-1, with a possible D match to TRBD1 (5 bases). TRBV23-1 is flagged as an ORF with uncertain function. Trimming removed 2 bases from V and 3 bases from J, with 10 bases in between. CDR3 size: 14 residues. The CDR3 protein is CASSQQGPYTEAFF. As DNA, the CDR3 is TGCGCCAGCAGTCAACAGGGACCTTACACTGAAGCTTTCTTT.

This chain joins TRBV30 and TRBJ2-1; TRBD2 agrees at 9 bases. CDR3 length: 12 amino acids. Germline lookup yields CDR1 GTSNPN and CDR2 SVGIG (reference sequence). Trimming removed 2 bases from V and 10 bases from J; junction bases left unmatched: 3. In nucleotides, the CDR3 is TGTGCCTGGAGTAACCTAGCGGGAGAGCAGTTCTTC. This gives the protein CAWSNLAGEQFF.

The rearrangement links TRBV30 to TRBJ2-3; D tentatively fits TRBD1 or TRBD2 (5 bases each). This CDR3 contains 14 residues. The V gene lost 4 bases and the J gene lost 4 bases, with 15 bases spanning the gap. The V gene's germline CDR1 is GTSNPN and CDR2 SVGIG (reference sequence). CDR3 nucleotide sequence: TGTGCCTGGAATGCTGGGACCCTCGCAGATACGCAGTATTTT. This translates into CAWNAGTLADTQYF.

This clone was picked up one time. The chain joins TRBV4-3 to TRBJ2-1; no clear D gene. Trimming stripped 0 bases from V and 8 bases from J, with 20 bases between. Germline V lookup: CDR1 LGHNA, CDR2 YSLEER. The CDR3 totals 17 residues. The CDR3 region has the DNA TGCGCCAGCAGCCAAGATCCCCAAGCTAGTTCCAGGTATGAGCAGTTCTTC. It specifies CASSQDPQASSRYEQFF.

The V gene is TRBV6-1, the J gene TRBJ1-5; 8 bases are a match to TRBD1. The CDR3 is 14 amino acids. Germline V gives CDR1 MNHNS, CDR2 SASEGT. J gave up 7 bases and V 8 bases, and 10 bases lay outside the gene matches. The DNA for the CDR3 is TGTGCCAGCCACGGACAGGGAGGGAAACAGCCCCAGCATTTT. Its protein is CASHGQGGKQPQHF.

The chain recombines TRBV29-1 with TRBJ2-1; 14 bases align to TRBD2. There are 17 residues in the CDR3. V shed 3 bases, J shed 7 bases, and the junction held 11 bases outside the gene matches. CDR1 and CDR2 (germline): SQVTM, ANQGSEA. CDR3 bases: TGCAGCGTTGAGAACGGACTAGCGGGAGGCCCCCTAAATGAGCAGTTCTTC. It encodes CSVENGLAGGPLNEQFF.

J is TRBJ1-1 and V is TRBV20-1; D is undetermined. The CDR3 totals 11 residues. The V end was cut by 6 bases, the J end by 1 base, with 6 bases between. Germline V gene data show CDR1 as DFQATT and CDR2 as SNEGSKA (reference sequence). Here the CDR3 reads CSAVENTEAFF. The CDR3 DNA reads as TGCAGTGCGGTAGAGAACACTGAAGCTTTCTTT.

The sample holds a few counts of this clone. This rearrangement joins TRBV29-1 to TRBJ2-3, with 10 bases aligning to TRBD1. CDR1 SQVTM and CDR2 ANQGSEA come from the germline V gene. This CDR3 is 18 amino acids long. With 4 bases clipped from V and 5 bases from J, the junction kept 18 bases outside the gene matches. This CDR3 is CSVGPHPRTGGILDTQYF. The CDR3 DNA follows: TGCAGCGTTGGTCCCCACCCTCGGACAGGGGGAATTTTAGATACGCAGTATTTT.

This clone was detected only once. One end of the junction varies from germline; a read error may be responsible. DNA of the CDR3: TGTGCTAGCAGCCGAACTAGCGGAGACTACAATGAGCAGTTCTTC. Its protein product is CASSRTSGDYNEQFF. The genes are TRBV7-7 and TRBJ2-1, with TRBD2 matching over 8 bases. The CDR3 totals 15 residues. CDR1 and CDR2 (germline): SSHAT, FNYEAQ (reference sequence).

This chain uses TRBV15 with TRBJ2-5; possibly TRBD1 for D (5 bases). This CDR3 has 13 amino acids. The germline gives CDR1 LNHNV, CDR2 YYDKDF (reference sequence). The V end lost 4 bases, the J end lost 4 bases, and 10 bases lay between the germline ends. The CDR3 protein is CATSTNDRETQYF. The CDR3 nucleotides are TGTGCCACCAGCACCAACGACAGAGAGACCCAGTACTTC.

The genes are TRBV6-1 and TRBJ1-2; D is undetermined. CDR1 and CDR2 from the germline V gene are MNHNS and SASEGT. V was cut by 2 bases and J by 5 bases, with 12 bases left in between. The CDR3 consists of 14 residues. For the CDR3, the DNA is TGTGCCAGCAGTGAAAGTTTCTGGGGTTATGGCTACACCTTC. Protein sequence: CASSESFWGYGYTF.

This chain links TRBV11-2 with TRBJ2-3; TRBD1 might be the D (5 bases). CDR1 SGHAT and CDR2 FQNNGV come from the germline V gene. V was trimmed by 5 bases and J by 2 bases, leaving 17 bases between them. This CDR3 region has 16 residues. The chain's CDR3 is CASSPRPGLSTDTQYF. The CDR3 DNA follows: TGTGCCAGCAGCCCCCGGCCAGGGTTGTCCACAGATACGCAGTATTTT.

This clone has more than one count but fewer than ten. V gene TRBV18 combines with J gene TRBJ2-3, with D unclear. Germline V gene sequence: CDR1 KGHSH, CDR2 LQKENI. The CDR3 is 15 amino acids. Trimming cost V 3 bases and J 0 bases, with 10 bases left between them. CDR3 DNA sequence: TGTGCCAGCTCACCGTGGGCATTTAGCACAGATACGCAGTATTTT. Translated, it gives CASSPWAFSTDTQYF.

CDR3 DNA sequence: TGTGCCAGCAGCTTGGACCGAAACAATGAGCAGTTCTTC. Its translation: CASSLDRNNEQFF. V usage is TRBV5-4 and J usage is TRBJ2-1; no clear D. Between the trimmed V and J ends, which lost 0 bases and 5 bases, there was a span of 6 bases. Germline V lookup: CDR1 SGHNT, CDR2 YYREEE (reference sequence). CDR3 length: 13 residues.

CDR3 sequence (DNA): TGTGCCAGCAGCTGGGACAGAAATCAGCCCCAGCATTTT. It codes for CASSWDRNQPQHF. The chain combines TRBV27 with TRBJ1-5; TRBD1 matches 7 bases. This CDR3 spans 13 amino acids. The V gene's germline CDR1 is MNHEY and CDR2 SMNVEV (reference sequence). Trimming removed 6 bases from V and 4 bases from J; junction bases left unmatched: 3.

The V call is TRBV7-2, the J call TRBJ1-5, with 8 bases aligning to TRBD1. Germline V lookup: CDR1 SGHTA, CDR2 FQGNSA. V lost 5 bases and J lost 5; bases outside the gene matches: 8. This CDR3 is built from 15 residues. The CDR3 protein is CASSAGTGPYQPQHF. For the CDR3, the DNA is TGTGCCAGCAGCGCAGGGACAGGACCCTATCAGCCCCAGCATTTT.

This clone was observed a single time. The V gene is TRBV21-1, the J gene TRBJ2-7; the tabulated D call, TRBD1, remains unverified against the DNA. TRBV21-1 is recorded as a pseudogene. The CDR3 length is 14 residues. The CDR3 DNA follows: TGTGCCAGCAGCCCCCGGGACAGATCCTACGAGCAGTACTTC. Amino acids: CASSPRDRSYEQYF.

Only a few counts were recorded for this clone. The chain couples TRBV19 to TRBJ1-6; D is unresolved. The CDR3 is 15 amino acids. Germline CDR1 LNHDA, CDR2 SQIVND (reference sequence). V dropped 6 bases and J dropped 7 bases, with 16 bases sitting between them. The CDR3 region is CASRVLDTRNSPLHF. The CDR3 DNA is TGTGCCAGTAGGGTACTGGATACTAGGAATTCACCCCTCCACTTT.

CDR3: CASSLDGAGNQPQHF. The CDR3 DNA follows: TGTGCCAGCAGCTTAGATGGGGCAGGGAATCAGCCCCAGCATTTT. V usage is TRBV11-3 and J usage is TRBJ1-5, with D possibly matching TRBD1 (5 bases). The length of the CDR3 is 15 residues. The germline V gene has CDR1 SGHNT and CDR2 YENEEA. With 0 bases removed from V and 4 bases from J, the gap between germline ends came to 10 bases.

Only a few counts were recorded for this clone. The gene calls are TRBV18 and TRBJ2-2, with 7 positions matching TRBD1. From germline, CDR1 is KGHSH and CDR2 LQKENI. This CDR3 has 14 amino acids. V shed 6 bases, J shed 4 bases, and the junction held 5 bases outside the gene matches. CDR3 loop: CASSDRAITGELFF. The CDR3, as DNA: TGTGCCAGCTCCGACAGGGCTATCACCGGGGAGCTGTTTTTT. Together with reference TRBV18 and TRBJ2-2, the CDR3 gives the full variable domain: NAGVMQNPRHLVRRRGQEARLRCSPMKGHSHVYWYRQLPEEGLKFMVYLQKENIIDESGMPKERFSAEFPKEGPSILRIQQVVRGDSAAYFCASSDRAITGELFFGEGSRLTVL.